The 26 T cell receptor beta chains below were found in one sample sequenced in a study of shared clonotypes between healthy human individuals. Repertoires were generated with immunoSEQ multiplex PCR, while TCRdb's copy carries only in-frame clones and drops some. The sample shows about 980,000 clones, roughly 72% of them seen only once. Sequenced input: memory CD4+ T cells sorted from blood. Subset noted: CD45RA-negative fraction. These receptors originate from a man younger than 35 in good health.

The table lists this clone with a count of one. The rearrangement links TRBV18 to TRBJ2-5, with 7 bases lining up with TRBD2. CDR1 and CDR2 from the germline V gene are KGHSH and LQKENI. This CDR3 is built from 15 residues. The trim removed 4 bases at V and 0 bases at J, leaving 5 bases unmatched. CDR3 DNA sequence: TGTGCCAGCTCACGGGTAGCGGGCAACCAAGAGACCCAGTACTTC. Residues: CASSRVAGNQETQYF.

This chain uses TRBV10-3 with TRBJ1-1, with D possibly being TRBD1 (5 bases). Looked up from germline, CDR1 is ENHRY and CDR2 is SYGVKD. The V end lost 6 bases, the J end lost 4 bases, and 18 bases lay between the germline ends. The CDR3 contains 15 residues. The DNA for the CDR3 is TGTGCCATCAGAGACAGTGGGTCCTGGGGCACTGAAGCTTTCTTT. This encodes CAIRDSGSWGTEAFF.

The V call is TRBV10-3, the J call TRBJ1-6; D ambiguous. The CDR3 is 13 residues long. Germline values: CDR1 ENHRY, CDR2 SYGVKD. The V and J ends lost 3 bases and 7 bases respectively, with 7 bases between them. The CDR3, as DNA: TGTGCCATCAGTGATGCCCGGAATTCACCCCTCCACTTT. Protein product: CAISDARNSPLHF.

In DNA, the CDR3 is TGTGCCAGCAGCGAATCCTCTCTAGTCGGGACCCAGTACTTC. Encoded protein: CASSESSLVGTQYF. V usage is TRBV6-1 and J usage is TRBJ2-5, with D unresolved. Germline V gene lookup returns CDR1 MNHNS and CDR2 SASEGT. CDR3 length equals 14 residues. V was shortened by 6 bases and J by 7 bases, with 18 bases between the two germline ends.

The chain carries TRBV19 and TRBJ2-1; D uncertain. V was shortened by 7 bases and J by 1 base, with 8 bases between the two germline ends. The CDR3 has 13 residues. Germline V gives CDR1 LNHDA, CDR2 SQIVND (reference sequence). CDR3 loop: CASTTSSYNEQFF. Written as DNA, the CDR3 is TGTGCCAGTACTACCTCTTCCTACAATGAGCAGTTCTTC.

The chain links TRBV5-1 to TRBJ2-2; 13 bases fit TRBD2. The CDR3 covers 17 residues. After removal of 4 bases from V and 8 bases from J, the junction contained 11 bases not matched to a gene. Germline-derived CDR1 and CDR2 are SGHRS and YFSETQ. In DNA form, the CDR3 reads TGCGCCAGCAGCCATCCGGGACTAGCGGGACTGGCGGGGGAGCTGTTTTTT. It codes for CASSHPGLAGLAGELFF.

About this clone itself: The same CDR3 arises from other DNA sequences in this sample as well. The V and J genes are TRBV30 and TRBJ1-5; D uncertain. This CDR3 is built from 13 residues. V was cut by 2 bases and J by 1 base, with 6 bases left in between. Germline lookup yields CDR1 GTSNPN and CDR2 SVGIG (reference sequence). The CDR3 spells CAWSTDSNQPQHF. DNA of the CDR3: TGTGCCTGGAGTACGGACAGCAATCAGCCCCAGCATTTT.

About this clone itself: Other DNA sequences of this sample code for an identical CDR3. The rearrangement links TRBV7-9 to TRBJ2-7; tentative D call: TRBD2 (5 bases). Trimming took off 4 bases at V and 2 bases at J, with 9 bases between the two ends. Germline V lookup: CDR1 SEHNR, CDR2 FQNEAQ (reference sequence). The CDR3 has 13 amino acids. Here the CDR3 reads CASSSGSAYEQYF. The CDR3 nucleotides read TGTGCCAGCAGCTCGGGATCCGCCTACGAGCAGTACTTC.

The chain couples TRBV5-5 to TRBJ2-7, with 8 bases aligning to TRBD1. The germline CDR1 and CDR2 sequences are SGHKS and YYEKEE (reference sequence). V dropped 8 bases and J dropped 2; count of bases not matched to a gene: 6. CDR3 length: 13 amino acids. Here the CDR3 reads CASGTGITYEQYF. CDR3 DNA sequence: TGTGCCAGTGGGACAGGAATAACCTACGAGCAGTACTTC.

This clone was seen more than once but under ten times. Here the CDR3 reads CASSQLDLFDGGEQFF. CDR3 nucleotide sequence: TGCGCCAGCAGCCAACTGGACCTTTTTGACGGGGGTGAGCAGTTCTTC. The J gene is TRBJ2-1, the V gene TRBV4-1; D might be TRBD2 (6 bases). The germline V gene has CDR1 MGHRA and CDR2 YSYEKL. CDR3 length: 16 residues. The V and J ends lost 2 bases and 9 bases respectively, with 20 bases between them.

The chain links TRBV18 to TRBJ2-7; 11 nucleotides align to TRBD2. The CDR3 has 13 residues. Germline V gives CDR1 KGHSH, CDR2 LQKENI. Trimming cost V 3 bases and J 10 bases; bases outside gene matches: 5. This chain's CDR3 is CASSPGTSGVQYF. CDR3 bases: TGTGCCAGCTCACCTGGGACTAGCGGCGTACAGTACTTC.

The chain is built from TRBV5-1 and TRBJ2-2; 10 bases agree with TRBD1. The CDR3 length is 18 residues. V dropped 0 bases and J dropped 6; count of bases not matched to a gene: 11. Germline V lookup: CDR1 SGHRS, CDR2 YFSETQ. The CDR3 spells CASSLVPISGTGAGELFF. Here the CDR3 DNA reads TGCGCCAGCAGCTTGGTGCCGATCTCCGGGACAGGGGCCGGGGAGCTGTTTTTT.

This clone occurred a few times. Other nucleotide sequences from this sample produce the same CDR3. CDR3 nucleotides: TGTGCCAGCAGCTTATCAATCCAGCCCCAGCATTTT. It yields the protein CASSLSIQPQHF. The chain recombines TRBV7-9 with TRBJ1-5; D gene unclear. The CDR3 runs to 12 residues. The germline V gene has CDR1 SEHNR and CDR2 FQNEAQ (reference sequence). The germline V and J ends were trimmed by 2 bases and 7 bases, with 6 bases remaining between them.

The rearrangement joins TRBV7-9 to TRBJ1-4, with TRBD1 matching 9 bases. CDR3 length: 14 amino acids. V was pared by 3 bases and J by 8 bases, with 4 bases of the junction left unmatched. Germline CDR1 is SEHNR and CDR2 is FQNEAQ (reference sequence). For the CDR3, the DNA is TGTGCCAGCAGCTTCGGGACAGGGCACGAAAAACTGTTTTTT. Translating gives CASSFGTGHEKLFF.

The chain recombines TRBV30 with TRBJ2-7; D perhaps matches TRBD2 (6 bases). Germline-derived CDR1 and CDR2 are GTSNPN and SVGIG (reference sequence). This CDR3 comprises 13 residues. Trimming took off 6 bases at V and 7 bases at J, with 19 bases between the two ends. The CDR3 DNA reads TGTGCCTGCGGGACTCTCCACTACAATGAGCAGTACTTC. It is translated as CACGTLHYNEQYF.

Written as DNA, the CDR3 is TGTGCCAGCATTCGGGCAGGGGGTCAAGAGACCCAGTACTTC. Its protein is CASIRAGGQETQYF. The chain carries TRBV6-6 and TRBJ2-5, with 7 bases aligning to TRBD1. The V gene end was trimmed by 7 bases and the J gene end by 2 bases; junction bases not matched to a gene: 7. From germline, CDR1 is MNHNY and CDR2 SVGAGI (reference sequence). The CDR3 is 14 amino acids.

The rearrangement joins TRBV2 to TRBJ1-1, with 8 nucleotides matching TRBD1. Germline CDR1 is SNHLY and CDR2 is FYNNEI. The trim removed 5 bases at V and 7 bases at J, leaving 6 bases unmatched. The CDR3 is 13 amino acids. The CDR3 nucleotides are TGTGCCAGCAGTTTCGACAGGGGCAGTGAAGCTTTCTTT. Translating gives CASSFDRGSEAFF.

This clone was detected only once. The chain combines TRBV7-2 with TRBJ2-1; 14 positions match TRBD2. There are 16 residues in the CDR3. V lost 5 bases to trimming and J lost 7 bases; unmatched junction nucleotides: 7. CDR1 is SGHTA, CDR2 FQGNSA, per germline. CDR3 in DNA: TGTGCCAGCAGCGCGACTAGCGGGAGGGCTGGTAATGAGCAGTTCTTC. Residues: CASSATSGRAGNEQFF. The variable domain in full, with the rest retrieved from reference TRBV7-2 and TRBJ2-1, is GAGVSQSPSNKVTEKGKDVELRCDPISGHTALYWYRQSLGQGLEFLIYFQGNSAPDKSGLPSDRFSAERTGGSVSTLTIQRTQQEDSAVYLCASSATSGRAGNEQFFGPGTRLTVL.

For this clone: The sample has other DNA sequences that encode this CDR3 too. V usage is TRBV5-1 and J usage is TRBJ2-5; D possibly uses TRBD1 or TRBD2 (5 bases each). Germline values: CDR1 SGHRS, CDR2 YFSETQ. V lost 4 bases and J lost 5, with 12 bases in between. This CDR3 spans 13 amino acids. The CDR3 region is CASSPGPEETQYF. As DNA, the CDR3 is TGCGCCAGCAGCCCGGGACCTGAGGAGACCCAGTACTTC.

The CDR3: CASTSYKVNTEAFF. In DNA form, the CDR3 reads TGTGCCAGCACCTCCTATAAGGTGAACACTGAAGCTTTCTTT. This chain connects TRBV6-6 to TRBJ1-1; D not certain. The CDR3 has 14 residues. Trimming left V 7 bases short and J 0 bases short, with 12 bases between. Germline V gene lookup returns CDR1 MNHNY and CDR2 SVGAGI (reference sequence).

In its sample, this clone was seen once. This chain joins TRBV5-1 and TRBJ2-2; perhaps TRBD1 as D (6 bases). In germline, CDR1 is SGHRS, CDR2 YFSETQ. This CDR3 is 15 amino acids long. V shed 4 bases and J shed 5 bases, with 15 bases lying between them. CDR3 sequence (DNA): TGCGCCAGCAGCAATGCCTTAGGACAGACCGGGGAGCTGTTTTTT. It codes for CASSNALGQTGELFF.

This rearrangement joins TRBV6-5 to TRBJ1-2, with 7 bases matching TRBD1. The CDR3 is 16 residues long. Germline values: CDR1 MNHEY, CDR2 SVGAGI. After removal of 0 bases from V and 2 bases from J, the junction contained 6 bases not matched to a gene. The CDR3 sequence is CASSYSRGGGNYGYTF. The CDR3 DNA reads as TGTGCCAGCAGTTACTCGAGAGGGGGCGGGAACTATGGCTACACCTTC.

The J gene is TRBJ2-7, the V gene TRBV2; TRBD2 matches 10 bases. Germline V gene sequence: CDR1 SNHLY, CDR2 FYNNEI. The CDR3 consists of 14 residues. V was clipped by 2 bases and J by 3 bases; unmatched bases: 1. The CDR3 is CASSELAGVYEQYF. As DNA, the CDR3 is TGTGCCAGCAGTGAACTAGCGGGGGTCTACGAGCAGTACTTC.

The chain uses TRBV9 and TRBJ2-1, with D perhaps TRBD2 (6 bases). The CDR3 length is 14 residues. V was shortened by 4 bases and J by 5 bases, with 13 bases between the two germline ends. CDR1 and CDR2 (germline): SGDLS, YYNGEE. The CDR3 DNA reads TGTGCCAGCAGCCAGCGGGTAGGGAACAATGAGCAGTTCTTC. It specifies CASSQRVGNNEQFF. Based on the CDR3 plus reference TRBV9 and TRBJ2-1, the full variable domain is DSGVTQTPKHLITATGQRVTLRCSPRSGDLSVYWYQQSLDQGLQFLIQYYNGEERAKGNILERFSAQQFPDLHSELNLSSLELGDSALYFCASSQRVGNNEQFFGPGTRLTVL.

This sequence joins TRBV11-2 and TRBJ2-1; 11 positions agree with TRBD2. V dropped 2 bases and J dropped 5; count of bases not matched to a gene: 8. CDR3 length: 17 residues. Germline CDR1 SGHAT, CDR2 FQNNGV. CDR3 sequence (DNA): TGTGCCAGCAGCTTACTCCCGGGACTAGCGGCTAACAATGAGCAGTTCTTC. This codes for CASSLLPGLAANNEQFF.

This chain uses TRBV30 with TRBJ2-1; D is undetermined. CDR3 length: 14 amino acids. V was clipped by 5 bases and J by 0 bases, with 11 bases between them. Looked up from germline, CDR1 is GTSNPN and CDR2 is SVGIG (reference sequence). DNA of the CDR3: TGTGCCTGGGGCCTACTCAGCTCCTACAATGAGCAGTTCTTC. Encoded protein: CAWGLLSSYNEQFF.